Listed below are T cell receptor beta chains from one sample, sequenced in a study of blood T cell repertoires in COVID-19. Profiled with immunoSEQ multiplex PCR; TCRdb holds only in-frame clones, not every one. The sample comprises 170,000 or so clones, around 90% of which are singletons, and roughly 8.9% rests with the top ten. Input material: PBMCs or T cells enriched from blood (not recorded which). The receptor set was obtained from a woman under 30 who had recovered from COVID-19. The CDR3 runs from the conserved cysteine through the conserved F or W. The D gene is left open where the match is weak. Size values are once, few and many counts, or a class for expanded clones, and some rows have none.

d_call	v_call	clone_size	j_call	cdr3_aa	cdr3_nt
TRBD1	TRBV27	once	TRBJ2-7	CASSPRTPGQGATTASYEQYF	TGTGCCAGCAGTCCTCGTACCCCGGGACAGGGGGCGACTACCGCCTCCTACGAGCAGTACTTC
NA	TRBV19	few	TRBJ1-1	CASIDRTQTEAFF	TGTGCCAGTATAGACAGGACGCAAACTGAAGCTTTCTTT
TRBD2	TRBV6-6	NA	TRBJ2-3	CASIQRGWLYTDTQYF	TGTGCCAGCATACAGCGGGGGTGGCTATACACAGATACGCAGTATTTT
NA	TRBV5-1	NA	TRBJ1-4	CASSIQGGARGEKLFF	TGCGCCAGCAGCATCCAGGGCGGGGCTCGGGGTGAAAAACTGTTTTTT
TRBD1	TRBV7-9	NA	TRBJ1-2	CASSSGQGLHYGYTF	TGTGCCAGCAGCTCCGGACAGGGGTTACACTATGGCTACACCTTC
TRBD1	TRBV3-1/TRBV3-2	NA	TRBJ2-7	CASRQTGQTSYEQYF	TGTGCCAGCAGGCAGACGGGACAGACCTCCTACGAGCAGTACTTC
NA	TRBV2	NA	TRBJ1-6	CASTEALQGNSPLHF	TGTGCCAGCACCGAAGCGTTACAGGGAAATTCACCCCTCCACTTT
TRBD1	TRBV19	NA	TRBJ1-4	CASSPGTGNEKLFF	TGTGCCAGTAGCCCCGGGACAGGGAATGAAAAACTGTTTTTT
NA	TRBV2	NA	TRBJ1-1	CASSYDSTVTEAFF	TGTGCCAGCAGCTACGACTCCACGGTGACTGAAGCTTTCTTT
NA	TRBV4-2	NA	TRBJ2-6	CASSQGRTGSGANVLTF	TGTGCCAGCAGCCAAGGCCGTACGGGAAGTGGGGCCAACGTCCTGACTTTC
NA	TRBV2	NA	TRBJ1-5	CASAGDGKALDQPQHF	TGTGCCAGTGCGGGGGACGGTAAGGCGCTCGATCAGCCCCAGCATTTT
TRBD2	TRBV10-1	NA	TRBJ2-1	CASAGAGGLEQFF	TGCGCCAGCGCCGGGGCGGGAGGTCTTGAGCAGTTCTTC
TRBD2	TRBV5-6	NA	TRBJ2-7	CASSVSSGGRSYEQYF	TGTGCCAGCAGCGTATCTAGCGGGGGAAGGAGTTACGAGCAGTACTTC
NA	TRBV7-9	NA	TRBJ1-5	CASSFIDQPQHF	TGTGCCAGCAGCTTCATTGATCAGCCCCAGCATTTT
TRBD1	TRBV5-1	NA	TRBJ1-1	CASGRRTGEYTEAFF	TGCGCCAGCGGGAGAAGGACAGGGGAGTACACTGAAGCTTTCTTT
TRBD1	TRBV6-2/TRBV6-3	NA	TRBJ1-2	CASSYSPGQVEGYTF	TGTGCCAGCAGTTACTCGCCGGGACAGGTCGAGGGCTACACCTTC
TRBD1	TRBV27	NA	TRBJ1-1	CASSSGTVSTEAFF	TGTGCCAGCAGTTCCGGGACAGTGAGCACTGAAGCTTTCTTT
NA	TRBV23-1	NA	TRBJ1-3	CASSQSSRKVQTGNTIYF	TGCGCCAGCAGTCAATCGTCCAGGAAAGTCCAAACCGGAAACACCATATATTTT
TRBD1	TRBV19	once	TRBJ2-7	CATGQGNSYEQYF	TGTGCCACCGGACAGGGTAACTCCTACGAGCAGTACTTC
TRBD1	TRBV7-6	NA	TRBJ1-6	CATRTGSSYNSPLHF	TGTGCCACACGGACAGGGTCCTCTTATAATTCACCCCTCCACTTT
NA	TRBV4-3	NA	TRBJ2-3	CASSQDIGQGGTDTQYF	TGCGCCAGCAGCCAAGATATCGGCCAGGGGGGAACAGATACGCAGTATTTT
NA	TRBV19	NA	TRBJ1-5	CASSPTGGWIGNQPQHF	TGTGCCAGTAGTCCAACGGGGGGCTGGATTGGCAATCAGCCCCAGCATTTT
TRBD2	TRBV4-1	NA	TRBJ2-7	CASTPGWTSGGNAYEQYF	TGCGCCAGCACGCCGGGGTGGACTAGCGGGGGAAACGCCTACGAGCAGTACTTC
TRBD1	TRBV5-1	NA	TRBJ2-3	CASSPGQETDTQYF	TGCGCCAGCAGCCCTGGACAGGAGACAGATACGCAGTATTTT
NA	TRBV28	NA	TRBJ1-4	CASSAQGFRVKLFF	TGTGCCAGCAGCGCTCAGGGGTTTCGGGTAAAACTGTTTTTT
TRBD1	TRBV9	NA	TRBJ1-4	CASSVGTGSGEKLFF	TGTGCCAGCAGCGTAGGGACAGGGTCGGGTGAAAAACTGTTTTTT
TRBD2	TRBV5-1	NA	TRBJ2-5	CASSLTSGAQETQYF	TGCGCCAGCAGCTTGACTAGCGGGGCTCAAGAGACCCAGTACTTC
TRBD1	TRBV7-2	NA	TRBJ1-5	CASSLARQGAYSNQPQHF	TGTGCCAGCAGCTTAGCTAGACAGGGGGCTTATAGCAATCAGCCCCAGCATTTT
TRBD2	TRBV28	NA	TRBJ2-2	CASSLLAGRWDTGELFF	TGTGCCAGCAGTTTATTAGCGGGGCGTTGGGACACCGGGGAGCTGTTTTTT
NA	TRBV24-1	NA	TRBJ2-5	CATSDAAIRQETQYF	TGTGCCACCAGTGATGCCGCAATTCGGCAAGAGACCCAGTACTTC
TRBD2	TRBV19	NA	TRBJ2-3	CASSMIAGGPTDTQYF	TGTGCCAGTAGTATGATAGCGGGGGGCCCCACAGATACGCAGTATTTT
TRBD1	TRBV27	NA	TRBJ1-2	CASTRTGGGGGGYTF	TGTGCCAGCACAAGGACAGGGGGCGGCGGAGGTGGCTACACCTTC
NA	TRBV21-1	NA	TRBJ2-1	CASSKGWTSGATSSYNEQFF	TGTGCCAGCAGCAAAGGTTGGACTAGCGGAGCTACGAGCTCCTACAATGAGCAGTTCTTC
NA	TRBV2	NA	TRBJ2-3	CASRSRGARPTDTQYF	TGTGCCAGCAGGTCCAGGGGTGCTAGGCCCACAGATACGCAGTATTTT
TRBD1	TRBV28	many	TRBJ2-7	CASSLAGGTYEQYF	TGTGCCAGCAGTTTGGCAGGGGGCACATACGAGCAGTACTTC
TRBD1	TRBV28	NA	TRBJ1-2	CASSPPLGQGARGYTF	TGTGCCAGCAGTCCCCCTCTCGGGCAGGGGGCAAGAGGCTACACCTTC
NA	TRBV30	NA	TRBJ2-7	CAWSESMSEQYF	TGTGCCTGGAGTGAGTCGATGAGCGAGCAGTACTTC
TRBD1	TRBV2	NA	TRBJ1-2	CASSEDRWGYGYTF	TGTGCCAGCAGTGAGGACAGGTGGGGCTATGGCTACACCTTC
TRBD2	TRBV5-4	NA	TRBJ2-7	CASSPGLAGVYEQYF	TGTGCCAGCAGCCCCGGACTAGCGGGAGTTTACGAGCAGTACTTC
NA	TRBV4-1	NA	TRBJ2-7	CASSSGQQYEQYF	TGCGCCAGCAGCTCTGGACAGCAGTACGAGCAGTACTTC
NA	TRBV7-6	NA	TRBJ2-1	CASGQQGWNEQFF	TGTGCCAGCGGACAACAGGGATGGAATGAGCAGTTCTTC
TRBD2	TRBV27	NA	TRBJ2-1	CASSETSGSLGLYNEQFF	TGTGCCAGCAGCGAAACTAGCGGGAGTTTGGGGCTATACAATGAGCAGTTCTTC
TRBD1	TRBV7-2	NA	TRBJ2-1	CASSSGTANNEQFF	TGTGCCAGCAGCTCCGGGACAGCAAACAATGAGCAGTTCTTC
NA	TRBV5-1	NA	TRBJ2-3	CASSPRLRERADTQYF	TGCGCCAGCAGCCCTCGGCTGCGAGAGAGGGCAGATACGCAGTATTTT
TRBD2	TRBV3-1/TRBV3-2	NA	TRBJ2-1	CATGTSGARGLNEQFF	TGTGCCACCGGGACTAGCGGGGCTCGGGGCCTCAATGAGCAGTTCTTC
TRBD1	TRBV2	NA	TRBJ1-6	CASRDRALYNSPLHF	TGTGCCAGCAGAGACAGGGCCCTCTATAATTCACCCCTCCACTTT
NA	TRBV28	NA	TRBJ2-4	CASSLTGDGDKNIQYF	TGTGCCAGCAGTTTAACGGGGGACGGTGACAAAAACATTCAGTACTTC
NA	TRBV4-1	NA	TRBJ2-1	CASSPPISRGGNEQFF	TGCGCCAGCAGCCCCCCAATTTCTCGGGGAGGCAATGAGCAGTTCTTC
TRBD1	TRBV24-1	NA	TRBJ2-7	CATSAQGFGEQYF	TGTGCCACCAGTGCACAGGGGTTCGGCGAGCAGTACTTC
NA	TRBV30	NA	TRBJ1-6	CAWSASVNSPLHF	TGTGCCTGGAGTGCCTCCGTGAATTCACCCCTCCACTTT
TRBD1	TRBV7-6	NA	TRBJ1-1	CASSPGQGALNTEAFF	TGTGCCAGCAGCCCTGGACAGGGGGCTCTGAACACTGAAGCTTTCTTT
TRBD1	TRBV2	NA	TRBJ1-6	CARGTGGSPLHF	TGTGCCAGGGGGACAGGGGGCTCACCCCTCCACTTT
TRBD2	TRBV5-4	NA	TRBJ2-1	CASSLGDRGGINNEQFF	TGTGCCAGCAGCTTGGGGGACCGGGGGGGAATTAACAATGAGCAGTTCTTC
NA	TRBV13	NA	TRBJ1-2	CASSRGGGTYGYTF	TGTGCCAGCAGCCGGGGTGGGGGCACCTATGGCTACACCTTC
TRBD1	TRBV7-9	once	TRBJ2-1	CASSRTGGYPNEQFF	TGTGCCAGCAGCAGAACAGGGGGATACCCCAATGAGCAGTTCTTC
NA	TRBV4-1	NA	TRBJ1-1	CASSQGLGTATGAFF	TGCGCCAGCAGCCAAGGCCTGGGTACCGCGACAGGAGCTTTCTTT